The 31 T cell receptor beta chains below were found in one sample sequenced in a study of human T cells and chemical hapten exposure. TCRdb re-analysed the RACE reads in MiXCR, keeping a single row per CDR3 protein. Of roughly 200,000 distinct CDR3 sequences listed, 24% were seen once; the top ten hold 2% to 3%. Time point described: patch test 3, about 24 weeks after DPC sensitization. The treatment: therapeutic diphenylcyclopropenone sensitization with weekly scalp DPC. Sequences were derived from whole blood, sampled in connection with sensitization to the hapten diphenylcyclopropenone (DPC). The origin of the receptors is a woman aged 40 to 50 with alopecia areata. Some clones in this sample may be carry-over from other donors' samples.

A few counts support this clonotype. The rearrangement joins TRBV5-1 to TRBJ2-5; TRBD1 matches 9 bases. The trim removed 3 bases at V and 2 bases at J, leaving 5 bases unmatched. This CDR3 comprises 15 residues. Germline-derived CDR1 and CDR2 are SGHRS and YFSETQ. Here the CDR3 DNA reads TGCGCCAGCAGCTCGGCGGGGACAGGGCAAGAGACCCAGTACTTC. Translating gives CASSSAGTGQETQYF.

This clonotype showed up just a few times. The rearrangement joins TRBV29-1 to TRBJ2-3; 8 bases map to TRBD2. J lost 3 bases, V lost 5 bases, and 4 bases had no gene match. This CDR3 comprises 13 residues. Germline loops: CDR1 SQVTM, CDR2 ANQGSEA. CDR3 in amino acids: CSVSGRSTDTQYF. For the CDR3, the DNA is TGCAGCGTTAGCGGGAGATCGACAGATACGCAGTATTTT.

The sample holds many counts of this clonotype. CDR3 loop: CASSESSSGTGTGELFF. The DNA for the CDR3 is TGCGCCAGCAGTGAGTCAAGTAGCGGGACGGGCACCGGGGAGCTGTTTTTT. V is TRBV10-1 and J is TRBJ2-2; 8 nucleotides align to TRBD2. Trimming at V came to 0 bases and at J to 4 bases, leaving 7 bases not matched to a gene. This CDR3 is 17 amino acids long. Per germline, CDR1 WNHNN and CDR2 SYGVQD (reference sequence).

The chain joins TRBV27 to TRBJ1-6, with 8 positions matching TRBD1. V trimming: 5 bases; J trimming: 7 bases; junction bases outside the gene matches: 7. This CDR3 is built from 15 residues. Germline-derived CDR1 and CDR2 are MNHEY and SMNVEV (reference sequence). The CDR3 DNA reads TGTGCCAGCAGTCCGTGGGGACAGGAGAATTCACCCCTCCACTTT. This codes for CASSPWGQENSPLHF.

The rearrangement uses TRBV7-9 and TRBJ2-1; D perhaps matches TRBD2 (5 bases). Trimming stripped 5 bases from V and 1 base from J, with 15 bases between. The CDR3 contains 16 residues. Looked up from germline, CDR1 is SEHNR and CDR2 is FQNEAQ (reference sequence). CDR3 residues: CASSLRSGRSYNEQFF. In nucleotides, the CDR3 is TGTGCCAGCAGCCTACGTTCGGGAAGATCCTACAATGAGCAGTTCTTC.

CDR3 coding DNA: TGCAGTGCTTCTAGCGGGAGAGAACTAGATACGCAGTATTTT. Its translation: CSASSGRELDTQYF. The chain is built from TRBV20-1 and TRBJ2-3; 10 bases match TRBD2. With 5 bases clipped from V and 5 bases from J, the junction kept 7 bases outside the gene matches. This CDR3 has 14 residues. From germline, CDR1 is DFQATT and CDR2 SNEGSKA (reference sequence).

This clonotype was seen a handful of times. The chain joins TRBV15 to TRBJ2-7, with TRBD2 identical over 8 bases. The V gene end was trimmed by 1 base and the J gene end by 7 bases; junction bases not matched to a gene: 9. This CDR3 has 15 residues. The germline V gene has CDR1 LNHNV and CDR2 YYDKDF (reference sequence). DNA for the CDR3: TGTGCCACCAGCAGAGGGGCGGGAGGTGAAAGGGAGCAGTACTTC. It codes for CATSRGAGGEREQYF.

The CDR3 region is CASTGLPSSYEQYF. The CDR3 DNA sequence: TGCGCCAGTACGGGCCTTCCCAGCTCCTACGAGCAGTACTTC. This rearrangement joins TRBV5-1 to TRBJ2-7; D call uncertain. This CDR3 has 14 amino acids. Germline assignment: CDR1 SGHRS and CDR2 YFSETQ. V lost 8 bases and J lost 0, with 15 bases in between.

The chain combines TRBV11-2 with TRBJ2-7, with 9 positions matching TRBD1. The CDR3 spans 14 residues. CDR1 is SGHAT, CDR2 FQNNGV, per germline. V lost 5 bases and J lost 3; bases outside the gene matches: 5. The CDR3 is CASSTGTGNYEQYF. CDR3 bases: TGTGCCAGCAGCACCGGGACAGGGAACTACGAGCAGTACTTC.

In this sample, this clonotype turned up a few times. This chain links TRBV4-2 with TRBJ2-1, with no clear D. CDR1 and CDR2 from the germline V gene are LGHNA and YNFKEQ. With 3 bases removed from V and 0 bases from J, the gap between germline ends came to 12 bases. This CDR3 is built from 16 residues. The chain's CDR3 is CASSQGRESSYNEQFF. CDR3 coding DNA: TGTGCCAGCAGCCAGGGTCGTGAAAGCTCCTACAATGAGCAGTTCTTC.

This chain joins TRBV28 and TRBJ2-2; the D gene is possibly TRBD2 (5 bases). The V end was cut by 4 bases, the J end by 10 bases, with 13 bases between. From germline, CDR1 is MDHEN and CDR2 SYDVKM. The CDR3 contains 13 residues. CDR3 loop: CASSSYLAAELFF. CDR3 nucleotide sequence: TGTGCCAGCAGTTCATATCTAGCCGCGGAGCTGTTTTTT. The variable domain in full, completed from reference TRBV28 and TRBJ2-2, reads DVKVTQSSRYLVKRTGEKVFLECVQDMDHENMFWYRQDPGLGLRLIYFSYDVKMKEKGDIPEGYSVSREKKERFSLILESASTNQTSMYLCASSSYLAAELFFGEGSRLTVL.

This clonotype was seen just once. The gene calls are TRBV6-1 and TRBJ1-4; D not resolved. The CDR3 contains 15 residues. Germline loops: CDR1 MNHNS, CDR2 SASEGT. The V end was cut by 4 bases, the J end by 1 base, with 10 bases between. In DNA form, the CDR3 reads TGTGCCAGCAGTGTGAGATTTGTAACTAATGAAAAACTGTTTTTT. It codes for CASSVRFVTNEKLFF.

The rearrangement uses TRBV7-2 and TRBJ2-3; 8 bases line up with TRBD2. CDR1 and CDR2 (germline): SGHTA, FQGNSA. V lost 1 base, J lost 3 bases, and 0 bases stayed unmatched. The CDR3 is 14 residues long. The CDR3 spells CASSLVAGTDTQYF. CDR3 nucleotide sequence: TGTGCCAGCAGCTTAGTAGCGGGAACAGATACGCAGTATTTT.

The genes are TRBV6-5 and TRBJ1-2, with a weak D call TRBD1 (5 bases). Trimming pared 2 bases from V and 4 bases from J, leaving 11 bases between. The CDR3 sequence is 14 residues long. CDR1 MNHEY and CDR2 SVGAGI come from the germline V gene. The CDR3 sequence is CASSYDPGPYGYTF. CDR3 DNA: TGTGCCAGCAGTTACGACCCAGGGCCCTATGGCTACACCTTC.

The chain is built from TRBV12-3 or TRBV12-4 and TRBJ1-3; no firm D call. V gave up 3 bases and J gave up 1 base, with 7 bases separating them. There are 14 residues in the CDR3. CDR3 sequence reads: CASSFSTSGNTIYF. Written as DNA, the CDR3 is TGTGCCAGCAGTTTTTCGACTTCTGGAAACACCATATATTTT.

This clonotype was seen a handful of times. The chain combines TRBV28 with TRBJ2-7, with D perhaps matching TRBD2 (6 bases). This CDR3 contains 13 residues. V gave up 5 bases and J gave up 3 bases, with 11 bases separating them. CDR1 is MDHEN, CDR2 SYDVKM, per germline. DNA of the CDR3: TGTGCCAGCAGTGCCCCCGGGGGCTACGAGCAGTACTTC. Translation gives CASSAPGGYEQYF. Complete variable domain (other parts from reference TRBV28 and TRBJ2-7): DVKVTQSSRYLVKRTGEKVFLECVQDMDHENMFWYRQDPGLGLRLIYFSYDVKMKEKGDIPEGYSVSREKKERFSLILESASTNQTSMYLCASSAPGGYEQYFGPGTRLTVT.

In this sample, this clonotype turned up a few times. The V gene is TRBV4-1, the J gene TRBJ2-1; D perhaps matches TRBD2 (5 bases). Per germline, CDR1 MGHRA and CDR2 YSYEKL. Trimming took off 1 base at V and 9 bases at J, with 7 bases between the two ends. CDR3 length equals 12 residues. For the CDR3, the DNA is TGCGCCAGCAGCCAAGCGGCGGGTGAGCAGTTCTTC. Its protein product is CASSQAAGEQFF.

This clonotype was counted a few times. The J gene is TRBJ2-6, the V gene TRBV6-2 or TRBV6-3; 7 bases agree with TRBD1. The CDR3 has 17 residues. Germline trimming cut 5 bases from V and 4 bases from J; bases unmatched to any gene: 11. CDR1 MNHEY and CDR2 SVGEGT come from the germline V gene. CDR3 amino acids: CASSPATGLSGANVLTF. CDR3 nucleotide sequence: TGTGCCAGCAGTCCGGCGACAGGGCTCTCCGGGGCCAACGTCCTGACTTTC.

This clonotype was seen ten or more times. The chain couples TRBV28 to TRBJ1-2, with D tentatively TRBD1 (6 bases). This CDR3 is built from 12 residues. Germline V CDR1 and CDR2: MDHEN, SYDVKM. With 3 bases removed from V and 11 bases from J, the gap between germline ends came to 13 bases. The CDR3 nucleotides read TGTGCCAGCAGTTTGGACAGATCACCTTACACCTTC. Amino acid sequence: CASSLDRSPYTF.

V and J are TRBV6-5 and TRBJ2-4; 9 positions match TRBD1. The CDR3 is made up of 15 amino acids. CDR1 and CDR2 (germline): MNHEY, SVGAGI. V was pared by 8 bases and J by 5 bases, with 10 bases of the junction left unmatched. CDR3 coding DNA: TGTGCCAGCGGACCGGGACAGGGTTCCCAAAACATTCAGTACTTC. This sequence encodes CASGPGQGSQNIQYF.

This clonotype was seen more than once but under ten times. The CDR3 coding sequence is TGTGCCAGCAGTTACGGGACTAGCGGGGCTTCCTACAATGAGCAGTTCTTC. It translates to CASSYGTSGASYNEQFF. The rearrangement links TRBV6-2 or TRBV6-3 to TRBJ2-1; 13 bases align to TRBD2. The CDR3 extends over 17 amino acids. Looked up from germline, CDR1 is MNHEY and CDR2 is SVGEGT. Trimming cost V 2 bases and J 1 base; bases outside gene matches: 2.

V usage is TRBV20-1 and J usage is TRBJ2-5; 7 bases map to TRBD1. From germline, CDR1 is DFQATT and CDR2 SNEGSKA (reference sequence). The CDR3 consists of 15 residues. V shed 2 bases, J shed 2 bases, and the junction held 8 bases outside the gene matches. CDR3: CSARTGTEAQETQYF. In nucleotides, the CDR3 is TGCAGTGCTAGAACAGGGACAGAAGCGCAAGAGACCCAGTACTTC.

The chain recombines TRBV12-3 or TRBV12-4 with TRBJ1-3; 9 bases map to TRBD1. CDR3 length: 15 residues. Unmatched junction bases numbered 7, after V lost 6 bases and J lost 4 bases. CDR3 bases: TGTGCCAGCAGGCAACAGGGGGCGGGAGGAAACACCATATATTTT. Protein: CASRQQGAGGNTIYF.

The gene calls are TRBV2 and TRBJ1-5, with D perhaps TRBD1 (6 bases). Trimming left V 6 bases short and J 1 base short, with 10 bases between. The CDR3 is 14 amino acids. Germline V gives CDR1 SNHLY, CDR2 FYNNEI. The CDR3 sequence: CASRADRSNQPQHF. In DNA form, the CDR3 reads TGTGCCAGCAGAGCCGACAGGAGCAATCAGCCCCAGCATTTT.

This clonotype appeared many times. V usage is TRBV5-1 and J usage is TRBJ1-1; 8 nucleotides match TRBD1. This CDR3 is 15 amino acids long. Germline V CDR1 and CDR2: SGHRS, YFSETQ. After removal of 2 bases from V and 1 base from J, the junction contained 4 bases not matched to a gene. The CDR3 DNA reads TGCGCCAGCAGCTTCCAGGGGGCTCGGAACACTGAAGCTTTCTTT. Translation: CASSFQGARNTEAFF.

This clonotype was detected a few times. V is TRBV18 and J is TRBJ2-1, with 13 nucleotides matching TRBD2. Germline V gives CDR1 KGHSH, CDR2 LQKENI. This CDR3 has 16 amino acids. Trimming removed 3 bases from V and 2 bases from J; junction bases left unmatched: 1. The CDR3 DNA follows: TGTGCCAGCTCACCGGGGACTAGCGGGACCTACAATGAGCAGTTCTTC. Protein: CASSPGTSGTYNEQFF.

Comments on this clonotype: No DNA is shown, since the ends of the CDR3 on it are uncertain; the CDR3 is the one TCRdb lists. The rearrangement uses TRBV7-2 and TRBJ1-3. The CDR3 has 13 amino acids, counting both end residues. CDR1 SGHTA and CDR2 FQGNSA come from the germline V gene. CDR3: CVSSVGGGSLVYF.

The rearrangement uses TRBV5-1 and TRBJ2-2; D possibly corresponds to TRBD1 (5 bases). The CDR3 covers 15 residues. The ends were cut back, 0 bases at V and 4 bases at J, with 10 bases in the middle. The germline V gene encodes CDR1 SGHRS and CDR2 YFSETQ. This chain's CDR3 is CASSLARGGTGELFF. For the CDR3, the DNA is TGCGCCAGCAGCTTGGCTAGGGGCGGCACCGGGGAGCTGTTTTTT.

This clonotype has only a few counts. The chain joins TRBV3-1 to TRBJ2-7; no definite D call. The CDR3 sequence is 12 residues long. V lost 2 bases, J lost 3 bases, and 5 bases lay in between. Germline values: CDR1 LGHDT, CDR2 YNNKEL (reference sequence). The CDR3 DNA reads TGTGCCAGCAGCCAATACAGCTACGAGCAGTACTTC. Translated, it gives CASSQYSYEQYF.

CDR3 in amino acids: CSAPPRGQGAWEQYF. The DNA for the CDR3 is TGCAGTGCCCCCCCCCGCGGACAGGGGGCTTGGGAGCAGTACTTC. The gene calls are TRBV20-1 and TRBJ2-7; 11 bases are a match to TRBD1. Trimming at V came to 6 bases and at J to 7 bases, leaving 14 bases not matched to a gene. The germline V gene encodes CDR1 DFQATT and CDR2 SNEGSKA (reference sequence). The CDR3 length is 15 residues.

The rearrangement links TRBV27 to TRBJ1-5; D ambiguous. Germline assignment: CDR1 MNHEY and CDR2 SMNVEV (reference sequence). The CDR3 extends over 13 amino acids. Between the trimmed V and J ends, which lost 7 bases and 0 bases, there was a span of 7 bases. CDR3 loop: CASKGDSNQPQHF. The CDR3 nucleotides read TGTGCCAGCAAGGGAGATAGCAATCAGCCCCAGCATTTT.